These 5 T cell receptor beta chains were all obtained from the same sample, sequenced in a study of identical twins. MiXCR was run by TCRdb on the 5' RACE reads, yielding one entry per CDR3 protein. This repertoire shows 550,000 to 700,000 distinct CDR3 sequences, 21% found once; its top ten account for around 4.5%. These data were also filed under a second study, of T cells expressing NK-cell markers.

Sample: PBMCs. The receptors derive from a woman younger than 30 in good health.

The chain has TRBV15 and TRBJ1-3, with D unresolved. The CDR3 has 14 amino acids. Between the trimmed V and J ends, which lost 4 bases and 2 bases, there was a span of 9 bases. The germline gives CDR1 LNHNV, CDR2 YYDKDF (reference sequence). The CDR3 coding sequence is TGTGCCACCAGCACTTGGACTCCTGGAAACACCATATATTTT. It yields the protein CATSTWTPGNTIYF.

Here the CDR3 DNA reads TGCAGCGTCGCTCAGACAGGTAGCTACGAGCAGTACTTC. Protein sequence: CSVAQTGSYEQYF. The V gene is TRBV29-1, the J gene TRBJ2-7, with a tentative D call TRBD1 (6 bases). Per the germline V gene, CDR1 is SQVTM and CDR2 is ANQGSEA. Trimming shortened V by 6 bases and J by 3 bases, and 15 bases separated the two germline ends. This CDR3 region has 13 residues.

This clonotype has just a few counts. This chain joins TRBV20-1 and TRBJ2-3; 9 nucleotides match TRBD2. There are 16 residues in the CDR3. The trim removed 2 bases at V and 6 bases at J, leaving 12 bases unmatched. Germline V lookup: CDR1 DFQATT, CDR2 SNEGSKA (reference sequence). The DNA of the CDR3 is TGCAGTGCTAGAAGGGGTCTGGCGGGGGGGAGTGATACGCAGTATTTT. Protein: CSARRGLAGGSDTQYF.

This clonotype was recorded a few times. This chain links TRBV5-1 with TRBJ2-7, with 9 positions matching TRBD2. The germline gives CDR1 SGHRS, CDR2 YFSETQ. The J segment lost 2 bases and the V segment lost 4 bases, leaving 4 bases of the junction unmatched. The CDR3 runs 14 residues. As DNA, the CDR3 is TGCGCCAGCAGCGTAGCGGGGGAGCCCTACGAGCAGTACTTC. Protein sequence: CASSVAGEPYEQYF.

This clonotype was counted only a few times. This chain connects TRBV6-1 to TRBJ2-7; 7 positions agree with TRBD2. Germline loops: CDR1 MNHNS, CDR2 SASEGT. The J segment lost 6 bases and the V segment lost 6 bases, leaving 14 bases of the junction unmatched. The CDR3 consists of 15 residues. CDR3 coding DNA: TGTGCCAGCAGCGCGACGACGGCGGGAGAGTCCGAGCAGTACTTC. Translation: CASSATTAGESEQYF.